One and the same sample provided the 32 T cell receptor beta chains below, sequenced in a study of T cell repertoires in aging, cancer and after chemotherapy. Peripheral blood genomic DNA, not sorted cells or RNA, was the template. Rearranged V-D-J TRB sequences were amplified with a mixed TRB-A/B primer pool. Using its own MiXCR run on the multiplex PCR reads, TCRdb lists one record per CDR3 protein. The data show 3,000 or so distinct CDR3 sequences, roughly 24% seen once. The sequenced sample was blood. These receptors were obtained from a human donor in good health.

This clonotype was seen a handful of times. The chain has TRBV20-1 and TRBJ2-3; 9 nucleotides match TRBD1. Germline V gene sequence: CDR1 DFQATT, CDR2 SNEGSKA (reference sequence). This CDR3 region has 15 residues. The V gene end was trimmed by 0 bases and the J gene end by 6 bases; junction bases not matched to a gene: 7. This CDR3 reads CSARDAQGAWDTQYF. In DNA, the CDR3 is TGCAGTGCTAGAGACGCACAGGGGGCATGGGATACGCAGTATTTT.

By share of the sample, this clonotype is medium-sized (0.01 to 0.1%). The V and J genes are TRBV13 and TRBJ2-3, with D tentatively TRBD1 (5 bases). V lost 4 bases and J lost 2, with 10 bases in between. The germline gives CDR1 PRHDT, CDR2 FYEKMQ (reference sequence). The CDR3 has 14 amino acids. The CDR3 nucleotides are TGTGCCAGCAGCTACCAGGGTTTCACAGATACGCAGTATTTT. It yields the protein CASSYQGFTDTQYF.

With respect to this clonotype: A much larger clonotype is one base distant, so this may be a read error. The CDR3 region has the DNA TGTGCCAGCAGAAGACAGGGGGCATACTACGAGCAGTACTTC. Its translation is CASRRQGAYYEQYF. The chain combines TRBV12-3 or TRBV12-4 with TRBJ2-7, with TRBD1 matching 10 bases. CDR3 length: 14 residues. The V and J ends lost 6 bases and 3 bases, in that order; junction bases with no gene match: 5.

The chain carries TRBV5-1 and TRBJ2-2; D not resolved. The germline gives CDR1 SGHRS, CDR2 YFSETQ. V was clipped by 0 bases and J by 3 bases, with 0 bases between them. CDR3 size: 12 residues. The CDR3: CASSLDTGELFF. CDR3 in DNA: TGCGCCAGCAGCTTGGACACCGGGGAGCTGTTTTTT.

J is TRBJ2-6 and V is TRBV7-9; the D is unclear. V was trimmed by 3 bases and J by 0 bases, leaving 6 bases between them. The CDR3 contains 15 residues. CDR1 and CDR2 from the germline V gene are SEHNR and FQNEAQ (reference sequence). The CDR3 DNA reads TGTGCCAGCAGCTTTAGGGTCTCTGGGGCCAACGTCCTGACTTTC. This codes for CASSFRVSGANVLTF.

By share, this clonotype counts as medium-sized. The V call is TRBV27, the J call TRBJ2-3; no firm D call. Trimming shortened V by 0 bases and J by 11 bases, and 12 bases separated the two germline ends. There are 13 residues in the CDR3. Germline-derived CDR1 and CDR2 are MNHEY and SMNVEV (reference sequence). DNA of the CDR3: TGTGCCAGCAGTTTATCAGGTAGCCGGTTGCAGTATTTT. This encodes CASSLSGSRLQYF.

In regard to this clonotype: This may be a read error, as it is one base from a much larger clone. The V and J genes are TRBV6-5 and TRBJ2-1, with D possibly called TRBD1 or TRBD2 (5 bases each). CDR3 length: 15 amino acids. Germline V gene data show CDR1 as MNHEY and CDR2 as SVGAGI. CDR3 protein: CASSPGPLSYNKQFF. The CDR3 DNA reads TGTGCCAGCAGTCCGGGGCCTCTCTCCTACAATAAGCAGTTCTTC.

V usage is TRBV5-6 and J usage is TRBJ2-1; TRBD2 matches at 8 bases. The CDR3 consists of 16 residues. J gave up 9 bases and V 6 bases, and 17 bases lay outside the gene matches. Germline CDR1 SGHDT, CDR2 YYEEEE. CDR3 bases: TGTGCCAGCAACTTTATATTTGGGACTAGTTTTGGTGAGCAGTTCTTC. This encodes CASNFIFGTSFGEQFF.

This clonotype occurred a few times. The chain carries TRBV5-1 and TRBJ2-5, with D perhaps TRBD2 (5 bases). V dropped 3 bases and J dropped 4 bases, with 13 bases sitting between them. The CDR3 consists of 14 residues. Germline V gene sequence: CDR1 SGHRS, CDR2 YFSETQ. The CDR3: CASSSRLPRETQYF. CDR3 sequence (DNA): TGCGCCAGCAGCTCCCGACTACCCCGAGAGACCCAGTACTTC.

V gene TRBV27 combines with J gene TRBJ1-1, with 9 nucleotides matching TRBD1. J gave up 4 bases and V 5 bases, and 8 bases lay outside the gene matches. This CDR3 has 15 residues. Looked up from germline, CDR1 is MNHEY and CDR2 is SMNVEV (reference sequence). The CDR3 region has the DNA TGTGCCAGCAGTACGAACAGGGGGCGTGGCACTGAAGCTTTCTTT. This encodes CASSTNRGRGTEAFF.

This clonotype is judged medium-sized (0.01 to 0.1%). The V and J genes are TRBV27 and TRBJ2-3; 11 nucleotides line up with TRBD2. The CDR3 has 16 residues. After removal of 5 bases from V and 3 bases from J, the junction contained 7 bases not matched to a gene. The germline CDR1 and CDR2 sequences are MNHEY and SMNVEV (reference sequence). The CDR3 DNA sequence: TGTGCCAGCAGTCCCGTAGCGGGAGGGGTTACAGATACGCAGTATTTT. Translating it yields CASSPVAGGVTDTQYF.

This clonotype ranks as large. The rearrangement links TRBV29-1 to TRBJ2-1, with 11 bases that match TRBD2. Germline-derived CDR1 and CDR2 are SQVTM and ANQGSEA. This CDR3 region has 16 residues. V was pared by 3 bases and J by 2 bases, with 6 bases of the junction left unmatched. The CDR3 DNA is TGCAGCGTTGACGGTAGCGGGAGGGCTACCTACAATGAGCAGTTCTTC. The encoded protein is CSVDGSGRATYNEQFF.

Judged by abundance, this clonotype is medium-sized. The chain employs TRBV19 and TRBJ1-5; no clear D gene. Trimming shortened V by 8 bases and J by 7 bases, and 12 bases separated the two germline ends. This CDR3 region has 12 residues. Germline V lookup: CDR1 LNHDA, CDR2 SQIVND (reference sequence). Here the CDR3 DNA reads TGTGCCAGTTGGGGAGGCGGGCAGCCCCAGCATTTT. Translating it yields CASWGGGQPQHF.

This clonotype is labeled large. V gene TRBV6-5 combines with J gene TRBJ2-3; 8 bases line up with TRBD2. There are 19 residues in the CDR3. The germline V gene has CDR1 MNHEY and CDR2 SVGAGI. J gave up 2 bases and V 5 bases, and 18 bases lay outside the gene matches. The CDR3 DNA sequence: TGTGCCAGCAGTCAACTCGGGGGGGTAGCGGCCCAATCCACAGATACGCAGTATTTT. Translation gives CASSQLGGVAAQSTDTQYF.

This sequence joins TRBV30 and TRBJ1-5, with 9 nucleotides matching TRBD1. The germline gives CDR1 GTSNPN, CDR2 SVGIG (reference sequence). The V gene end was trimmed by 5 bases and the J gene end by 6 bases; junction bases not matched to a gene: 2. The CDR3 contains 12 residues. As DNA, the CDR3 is TGTGCCTGGGGGACAGGGTCTCAGCCCCAGCATTTT. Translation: CAWGTGSQPQHF.

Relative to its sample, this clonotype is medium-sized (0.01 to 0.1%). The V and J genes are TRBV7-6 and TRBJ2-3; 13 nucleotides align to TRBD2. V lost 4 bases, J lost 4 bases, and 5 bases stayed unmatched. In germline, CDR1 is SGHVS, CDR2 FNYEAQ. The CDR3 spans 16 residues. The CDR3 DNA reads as TGTGCCAGCAGCTATGGGGGACTAGCGGGGCCAGATACGCAGTATTTT. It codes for CASSYGGLAGPDTQYF.

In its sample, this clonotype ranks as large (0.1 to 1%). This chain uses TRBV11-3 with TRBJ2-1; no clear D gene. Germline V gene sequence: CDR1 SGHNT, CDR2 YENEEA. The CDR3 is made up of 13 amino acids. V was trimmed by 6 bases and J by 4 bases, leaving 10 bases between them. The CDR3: CASRGVGYNEQFF. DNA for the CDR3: TGTGCCAGCAGGGGCGTCGGGTACAATGAGCAGTTCTTC.

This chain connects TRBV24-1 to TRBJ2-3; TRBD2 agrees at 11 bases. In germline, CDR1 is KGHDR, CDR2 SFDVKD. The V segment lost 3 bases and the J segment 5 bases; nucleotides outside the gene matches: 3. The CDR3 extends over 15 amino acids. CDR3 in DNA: TGTGCCACCAGTGATACTAGCGGGAGTCAAGATACGCAGTATTTT. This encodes CATSDTSGSQDTQYF.

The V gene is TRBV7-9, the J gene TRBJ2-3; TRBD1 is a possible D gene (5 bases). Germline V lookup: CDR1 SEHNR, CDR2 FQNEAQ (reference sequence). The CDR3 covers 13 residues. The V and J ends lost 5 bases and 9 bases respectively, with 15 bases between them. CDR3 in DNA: TGTGCCAGCAGCCTTCAAGGGGTAGAAACGCAGTATTTT. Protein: CASSLQGVETQYF. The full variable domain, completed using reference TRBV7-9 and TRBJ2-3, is DTGVSQNPRHKITKRGQNVTFRCDPISEHNRLYWYRQTLGQGPEFLTYFQNEAQLEKSRLLSDRFSAERPKGSFSTLEIQRTEQGDSAMYLCASSLQGVETQYFGPGTRLTVL.

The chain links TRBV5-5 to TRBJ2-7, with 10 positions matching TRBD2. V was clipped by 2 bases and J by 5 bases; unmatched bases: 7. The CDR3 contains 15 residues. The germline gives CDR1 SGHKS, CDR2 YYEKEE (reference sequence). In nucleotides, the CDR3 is TGTGCCAGCAGCTTATCTAGCGGGAGTTTCGACGAGCAGTACTTC. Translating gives CASSLSSGSFDEQYF.

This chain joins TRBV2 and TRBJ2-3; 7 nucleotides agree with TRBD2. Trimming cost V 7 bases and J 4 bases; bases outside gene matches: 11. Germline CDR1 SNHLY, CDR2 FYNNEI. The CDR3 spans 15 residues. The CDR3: CASKGGRESADTQYF. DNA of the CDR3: TGTGCCAGCAAGGGAGGGCGGGAGTCGGCAGATACGCAGTATTTT.

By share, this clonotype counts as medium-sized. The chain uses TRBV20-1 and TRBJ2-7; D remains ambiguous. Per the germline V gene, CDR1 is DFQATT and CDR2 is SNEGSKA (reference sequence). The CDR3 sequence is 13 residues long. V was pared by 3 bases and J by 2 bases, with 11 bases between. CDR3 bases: TGCAGTGCTAGTAACGCAGAGCCCTACGAGCAGTACTTC. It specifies CSASNAEPYEQYF.

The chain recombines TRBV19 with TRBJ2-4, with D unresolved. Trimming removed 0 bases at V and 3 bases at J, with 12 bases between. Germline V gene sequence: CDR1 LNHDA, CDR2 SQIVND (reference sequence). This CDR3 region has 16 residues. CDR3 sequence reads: CASSIEGLGSKNIQYF. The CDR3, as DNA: TGTGCCAGTAGTATAGAAGGCCTGGGTAGCAAAAACATTCAGTACTTC.

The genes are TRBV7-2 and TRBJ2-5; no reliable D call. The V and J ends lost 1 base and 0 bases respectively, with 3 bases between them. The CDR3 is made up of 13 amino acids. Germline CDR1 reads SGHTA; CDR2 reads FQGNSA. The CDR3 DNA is TGTGCCAGCAGCTTAGGCCACCAAGAGACCCAGTACTTC. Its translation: CASSLGHQETQYF. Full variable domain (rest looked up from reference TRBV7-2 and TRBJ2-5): GAGVSQSPSNKVTEKGKDVELRCDPISGHTALYWYRQSLGQGLEFLIYFQGNSAPDKSGLPSDRFSAERTGGSVSTLTIQRTQQEDSAVYLCASSLGHQETQYFGPGTRLLVL.

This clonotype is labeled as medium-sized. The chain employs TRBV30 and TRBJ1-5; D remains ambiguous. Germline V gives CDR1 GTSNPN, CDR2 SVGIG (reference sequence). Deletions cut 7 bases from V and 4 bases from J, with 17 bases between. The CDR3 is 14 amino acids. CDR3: CASTTGSSNQPQHF. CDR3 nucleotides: TGTGCCTCGACCACCGGGTCGAGTAATCAGCCCCAGCATTTT.

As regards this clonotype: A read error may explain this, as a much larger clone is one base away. The CDR3 region is CACSPSGGSYGYTF. The CDR3 region has the DNA TGTGCCTGTAGTCCGTCAGGGGGAAGCTATGGCTACACCTTC. The chain links TRBV19 to TRBJ1-2; 7 positions match TRBD1. This CDR3 comprises 14 residues. Per germline, CDR1 LNHDA and CDR2 SQIVND (reference sequence).

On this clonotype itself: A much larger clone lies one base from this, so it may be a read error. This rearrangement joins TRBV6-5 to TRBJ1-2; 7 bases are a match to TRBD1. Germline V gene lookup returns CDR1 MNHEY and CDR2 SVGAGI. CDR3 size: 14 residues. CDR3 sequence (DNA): TGTGCCAGAAGTTTTTACAGGGGTAGCTATGGCTACACCTTC. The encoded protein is CARSFYRGSYGYTF.

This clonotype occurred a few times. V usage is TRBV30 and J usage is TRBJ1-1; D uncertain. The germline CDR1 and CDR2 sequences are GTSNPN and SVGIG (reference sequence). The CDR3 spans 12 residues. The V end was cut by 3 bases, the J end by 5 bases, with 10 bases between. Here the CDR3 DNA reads TGTGCCTGGAGGGGTTATCAGACTGAAGCTTTCTTT. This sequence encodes CAWRGYQTEAFF. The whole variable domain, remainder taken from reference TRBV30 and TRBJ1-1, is SQTIHQWPATLVQPVGSPLSLECTVEGTSNPNLYWYRQAAGRGLQLLFYSVGIGQISSEVPQNLSASRPQDRQFILSSKKLLLSDSGFYLCAWRGYQTEAFFGQGTRLTVV.

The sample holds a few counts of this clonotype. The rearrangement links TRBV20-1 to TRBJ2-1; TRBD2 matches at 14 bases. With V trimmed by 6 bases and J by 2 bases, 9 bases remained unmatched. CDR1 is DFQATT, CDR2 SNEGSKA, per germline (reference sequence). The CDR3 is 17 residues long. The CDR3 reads CSANTGTSGRPYNEQFF. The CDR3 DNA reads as TGCAGTGCAAATACCGGGACTAGCGGGAGACCCTACAATGAGCAGTTCTTC.

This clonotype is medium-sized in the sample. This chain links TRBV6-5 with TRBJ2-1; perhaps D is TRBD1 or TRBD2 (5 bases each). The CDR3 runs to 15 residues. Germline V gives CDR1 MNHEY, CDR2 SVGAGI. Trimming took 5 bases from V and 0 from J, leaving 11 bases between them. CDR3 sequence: CASSPGPLSYNEQFF. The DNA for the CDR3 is TGTGCCAGCAGTCCGGGGCCTCTCTCCTACAATGAGCAGTTCTTC.

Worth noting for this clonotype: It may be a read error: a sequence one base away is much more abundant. The CDR3 DNA reads TGTGCCAGTAGCCCCGGGACAAGGATAAATGGCTACACCTTC. Translated, it gives CASSPGTRINGYTF. The V and J genes are TRBV19 and TRBJ1-2; D is perhaps TRBD1 (6 bases). CDR1 and CDR2 (germline): LNHDA, SQIVND (reference sequence). The CDR3 contains 14 residues. Trimming stripped 6 bases from V and 6 bases from J, with 17 bases between.

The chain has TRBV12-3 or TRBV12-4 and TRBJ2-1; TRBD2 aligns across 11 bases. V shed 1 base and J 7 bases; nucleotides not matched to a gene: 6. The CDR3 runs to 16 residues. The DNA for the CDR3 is TGTGCCAGCAGTTTAGGCCTAGCGGGAGGCCAGAATGAGCAGTTCTTC. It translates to CASSLGLAGGQNEQFF.